Sequencing of this TCR beta chain was carried out in a study of blood T cell repertoires in COVID-19. Sequencing used immunoSEQ multiplex PCR; TCRdb keeps in-frame clones, though not all of them. The data show about 300,000 clones, around 89% seen once. Worth noting for this clone: Additional DNA sequences in this sample encode the identical CDR3.

Germline CDR1 and CDR2: MNHEY and SMNVEV (reference sequence). The CDR3 extends over 14 amino acids. V gave up 1 base and J gave up 3 bases, with 7 bases separating them. The chain has TRBV27 and TRBJ1-5; no clear D gene. Sequenced material: peripheral blood. The origin of this receptor is a woman aged 45 to 65 with COVID-19, enrolled during active disease. In nucleotides, the CDR3 is TGTGCCAGCAGTTTATACGGGTCCAATCAGCCCCAGCATTTT. It translates to CASSLYGSNQPQHF.